This TCR beta chain is from a study of human CD8 memory T cell subsets. Study-wide results and limits: Chao1 estimates suggested stem-like memory T cells were more diverse than precursor exhausted T cells.

Total CD8+ T cells were enriched by negative magnetic separation. Total RNA was taken from 150,000 sorted CD8+ T cells, in duplicate, per subset. The CDR3 is 15 amino acids. In germline, CDR1 is SGHDT, CDR2 YYEEEE. Remarks on this clonotype: As yet, its antigen is unknown.

A UMI-labeled 5' RACE approach was the method that produced the TCR beta libraries. TCRdb re-called the 5' RACE reads; one entry per CDR3 protein, DNA not given. The listing records 9,500 to 12,000 distinct CDR3 sequences. Input material: CD8+ T cells from PBMCs. V and J are TRBV5-6 and TRBJ2-1; the D call from TCRdb, TRBD2, cannot be confirmed without DNA. The sequence was collected from a human donor in good health. The CDR3: CASSTEGVRVDEQFF.